The rows below give T cell receptor beta chains drawn from one sample of a study of shared clonotypes between healthy human individuals. Measured with immunoSEQ multiplex PCR; TCRdb has only the in-frame clones, and not every one. This table holds a few million clones, roughly 95% found once. Material: naive CD8+ T cells from PBMCs. The receptors were gathered from a man aged 18 to 29 in good health. Some clones in this sample may be carry-over from other donors' samples. The CDR3 runs from the conserved cysteine through the conserved F or W. D genes are given only for firm matches. Clone size is not always given. Where it is, it says once, few, many or a class for expanded clones.

D	V	size	J	CDR3	DNA
TRBD1	TRBV7-9	NA	TRBJ1-5	CASSSGGPQPQHF	TGTGCCAGCAGCTCAGGGGGTCCTCAGCCCCAGCATTTT
NA	TRBV28	NA	TRBJ2-5	CASSTTPGQFQETQYF	TGTGCCAGCAGCACTACTCCGGGGCAATTTCAAGAGACCCAGTACTTC
NA	TRBV7-9	NA	TRBJ1-2	CASSLEGTIYGYTF	TGTGCCAGCAGCTTAGAAGGGACAATCTATGGCTACACCTTC
NA	TRBV12-5	NA	TRBJ2-7	CASASTDRHYEQYF	TGTGCTAGTGCCTCCACGGACAGACACTACGAGCAGTACTTC
TRBD2	TRBV5-1	NA	TRBJ2-3	CASSFLPSGSRTDTQYF	TGCGCCAGCAGCTTTCTCCCTAGCGGGAGTCGGACAGATACGCAGTATTTT
NA	TRBV7-8	NA	TRBJ1-1	CASSFPGLNTEAFF	TGTGCCAGCAGCTTTCCGGGGCTGAACACTGAAGCTTTCTTT
NA	TRBV12-5	NA	TRBJ1-1	CASGLAQGSEAFF	TGTGCTAGTGGTTTGGCGCAGGGGAGTGAAGCTTTCTTT
NA	TRBV5-4	NA	TRBJ1-5	CASSTGREDQPQHF	TGTGCCAGCAGCACGGGAAGAGAGGATCAGCCCCAGCATTTT
NA	TRBV7-2	NA	TRBJ2-3	CASSYGQRYTQYF	TGTGCCAGCAGCTACGGACAACGATATACGCAGTATTTT
NA	TRBV6-5	NA	TRBJ2-1	CASNTLGDNEQFF	TGTGCCAGCAACACCCTGGGCGACAATGAGCAGTTCTTC
NA	TRBV28	NA	TRBJ1-1	CASRYLRDMNTEAFF	TGTGCCAGCAGATACCTAAGGGATATGAACACTGAAGCTTTCTTT
NA	TRBV7-3	NA	TRBJ1-2	CASSLGGYYGYTF	TGTGCCAGCAGCTTGGGGGGCTACTATGGCTACACCTTC
NA	TRBV7-9	NA	TRBJ2-7	CASRDLSYEQYF	TGTGCCAGCAGGGACCTGAGCTACGAGCAGTACTTC
TRBD2	TRBV28	NA	TRBJ2-7	CASVCSRSGLAGEKCSYEQYF	TGTGCCAGCGTATGTTCGAGGAGTGGGCTAGCGGGAGAGAAGTGCTCCTACGAGCAGTACTTC
NA	TRBV7-9	NA	TRBJ1-1	CASSFSHPEAFF	TGTGCCAGCAGCTTTTCCCATCCCGAAGCTTTCTTT
NA	TRBV10-3	NA	TRBJ2-1	CAISENGESSYNEQFF	TGTGCCATCAGTGAGAATGGGGAGAGCTCCTACAATGAGCAGTTCTTC
NA	TRBV4-2	NA	TRBJ2-2	CASSQEGPGGGTGELFF	TGTGCCAGCAGCCAAGAGGGGCCAGGGGGAGGCACCGGGGAGCTGTTTTTT
NA	TRBV4-1	NA	TRBJ1-1	CASSVNEENTEAFF	TGCGCCAGCAGCGTCAACGAAGAGAACACTGAAGCTTTCTTT
NA	TRBV5-4	NA	TRBJ2-7	CASSFREPKEQYF	TGTGCCAGCAGCTTCCGGGAACCAAAGGAGCAGTACTTC
TRBD2	TRBV9	NA	TRBJ2-3	CASSPDTSVAGDTQYF	TGTGCCAGCAGCCCAGACACCTCTGTAGCGGGGGATACGCAGTATTTT
NA	TRBV5-6	NA	TRBJ1-1	CASSWMNTEAFF	TGTGCCAGCAGCTGGATGAACACTGAAGCTTTCTTT
NA	TRBV28	NA	TRBJ1-4	CASRPDISGEKLFF	TGTGCCAGCAGACCGGACATTTCGGGTGAAAAACTGTTTTTT
NA	TRBV9	NA	TRBJ2-6	CASSVEKGSGANVLTF	TGTGCCAGCAGCGTAGAGAAAGGATCGGGGGCCAACGTCCTGACTTTC
TRBD1	TRBV7-3	NA	TRBJ2-7	CASSIGGASVYEQYF	TGTGCCAGCAGCATAGGGGGCGCATCTGTCTACGAGCAGTACTTC
NA	TRBV10-1	NA	TRBJ2-1	CASSESIGGNEQFF	TGCGCCAGCAGTGAAAGTATTGGGGGGAATGAGCAGTTCTTC
NA	TRBV7-9	once	TRBJ2-6	CASSQFLVSFMTGANVLTF	TGTGCCAGCAGCCAGTTTTTGGTATCGTTCATGACAGGGGCCAACGTCCTGACTTTC
TRBD2	TRBV27	NA	TRBJ2-1	CASRGLAGVNEQFF	TGTGCCAGCAGGGGACTAGCGGGCGTGAATGAGCAGTTCTTC
TRBD2	TRBV27	NA	TRBJ2-2	CASRGLADTGELFF	TGTGCCAGCAGAGGTCTAGCGGACACCGGGGAGCTGTTTTTT
NA	TRBV7-3	once	TRBJ2-5	CASSTSCPVKRETQYF	TGTGCCAGCAGCACTAGTTGCCCCGTAAAACGGGAGACCCAGTACTTC
NA	TRBV7-8	NA	TRBJ2-7	CASSLDGSGRSYEQYF	TGTGCCAGCAGCCTAGACGGTTCCGGGCGCTCCTACGAGCAGTACTTC
NA	TRBV21-1	NA	TRBJ2-2	CASSTGPGHLNTGELFF	TGTGCCAGCAGCACGGGACCGGGACACTTGAACACCGGGGAGCTGTTTTTT
NA	TRBV7-3	NA	TRBJ1-2	CASSFEVDRRVYTF	TGTGCCAGCAGCTTTGAAGTGGACCGGCGAGTCTACACCTTC
NA	TRBV19	once	TRBJ1-1	CASSIGRGMNTEAFF	TGTGCCAGTAGTATCGGACGGGGTATGAACACTGAAGCTTTCTTT
TRBD2	TRBV7-8	NA	TRBJ2-2	CASSPTGGPNTGELFF	TGTGCCAGCAGCCCGACGGGAGGACCGAACACCGGGGAGCTGTTTTTT
NA	TRBV9	NA	TRBJ1-5	CASSPTGSGQPQHF	TGTGCCAGCAGCCCAACGGGGAGCGGTCAGCCCCAGCATTTT
TRBD2	TRBV30	NA	TRBJ2-3	CACARLARTDTQYF	TGTGCCTGTGCGAGACTAGCCCGGACAGATACGCAGTATTTT
NA	TRBV28	NA	TRBJ2-5	CASSFLGERETQYF	TGTGCCAGCAGTTTCCTCGGGGAGAGGGAGACCCAGTACTTC
NA	TRBV10-1	NA	TRBJ2-1	CASSVSRGPYNEQFF	TGCGCCAGCAGTGTCTCCCGGGGTCCCTACAATGAGCAGTTCTTC